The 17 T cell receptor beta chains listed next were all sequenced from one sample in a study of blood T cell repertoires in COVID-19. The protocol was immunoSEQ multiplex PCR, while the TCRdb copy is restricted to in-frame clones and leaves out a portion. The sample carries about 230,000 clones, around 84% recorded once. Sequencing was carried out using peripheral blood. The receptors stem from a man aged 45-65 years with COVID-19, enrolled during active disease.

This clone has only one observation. CDR3 in DNA: TGCGCCAGCAGCTTGGATGGACAGAGAGACTACGAGCAGTACTTC. Its translation is CASSLDGQRDYEQYF. This chain connects TRBV5-1 to TRBJ2-7; possible D gene TRBD1, 6 bases. Germline loops: CDR1 SGHRS, CDR2 YFSETQ. V was shortened by 0 bases and J by 3 bases, with 13 bases between the two germline ends. The CDR3 length is 15 residues. The variable domain in full, with the rest retrieved from reference TRBV5-1 and TRBJ2-7, is KAGVTQTPRYLIKTRGQQVTLSCSPISGHRSVSWYQQTPGQGLQFLFEYFSETQRNKGNFPGRFSGRQFSNSRSEMNVSTLELGDSALYLCASSLDGQRDYEQYFGPGTRLTVT.

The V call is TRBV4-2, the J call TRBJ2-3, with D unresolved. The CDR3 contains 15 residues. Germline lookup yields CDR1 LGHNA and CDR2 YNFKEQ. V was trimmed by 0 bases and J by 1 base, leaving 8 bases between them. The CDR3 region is CASSQETTRTDTQYF. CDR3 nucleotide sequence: TGTGCCAGCAGCCAAGAAACAACGCGCACAGATACGCAGTATTTT.

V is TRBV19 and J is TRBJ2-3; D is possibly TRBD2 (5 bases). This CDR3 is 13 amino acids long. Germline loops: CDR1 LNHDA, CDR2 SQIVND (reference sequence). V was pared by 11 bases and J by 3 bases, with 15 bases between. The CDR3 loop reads CASEGTKTDTQYF. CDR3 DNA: TGTGCCTCCGAGGGTACGAAGACAGATACGCAGTATTTT.

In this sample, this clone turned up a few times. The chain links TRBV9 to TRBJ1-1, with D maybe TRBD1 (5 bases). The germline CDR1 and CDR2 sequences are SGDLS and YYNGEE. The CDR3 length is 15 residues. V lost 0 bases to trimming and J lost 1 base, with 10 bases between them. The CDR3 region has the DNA TGTGCCAGCAGCGTAGTAGGAGGGGAGAACACTGAAGCTTTCTTT. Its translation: CASSVVGGENTEAFF.

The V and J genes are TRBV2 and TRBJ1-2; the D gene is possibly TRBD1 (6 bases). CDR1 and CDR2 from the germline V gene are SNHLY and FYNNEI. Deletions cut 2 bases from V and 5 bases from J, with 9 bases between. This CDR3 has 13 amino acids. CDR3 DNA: TGTGCCAGCAGTGAAAGACAGGTTTATGGCTACACCTTC. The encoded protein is CASSERQVYGYTF.

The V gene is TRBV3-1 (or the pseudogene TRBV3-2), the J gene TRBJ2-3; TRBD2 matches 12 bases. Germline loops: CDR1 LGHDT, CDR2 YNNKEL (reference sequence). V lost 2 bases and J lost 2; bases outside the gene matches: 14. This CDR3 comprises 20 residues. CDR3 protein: CASSQRASGGAKQLTDTQYF. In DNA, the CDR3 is TGTGCCAGCAGCCAACGGGCTAGCGGGGGGGCCAAACAACTCACAGATACGCAGTATTTT.

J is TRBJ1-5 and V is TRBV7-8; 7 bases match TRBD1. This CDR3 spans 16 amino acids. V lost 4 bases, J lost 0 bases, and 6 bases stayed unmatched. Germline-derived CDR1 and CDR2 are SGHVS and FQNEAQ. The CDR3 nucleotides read TGTGCCAGCAGCTACTACGGGACAGATAGCAATCAGCCCCAGCATTTT. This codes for CASSYYGTDSNQPQHF.

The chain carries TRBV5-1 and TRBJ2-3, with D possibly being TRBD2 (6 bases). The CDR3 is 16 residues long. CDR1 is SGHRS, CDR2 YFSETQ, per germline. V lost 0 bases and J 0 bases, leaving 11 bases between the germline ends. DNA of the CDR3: TGCGCCAGCAGCTTGGCAGATAGCGGTAGCACAGATACGCAGTATTTT. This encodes CASSLADSGSTDTQYF.

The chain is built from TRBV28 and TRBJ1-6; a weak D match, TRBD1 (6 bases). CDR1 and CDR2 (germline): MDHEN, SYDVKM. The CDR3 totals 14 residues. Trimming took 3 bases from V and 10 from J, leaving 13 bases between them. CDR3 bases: TGTGCCAGCAGTTTGAGGACAGCCTCATCACCCCTCCACTTT. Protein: CASSLRTASSPLHF. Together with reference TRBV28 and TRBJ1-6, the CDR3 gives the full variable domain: DVKVTQSSRYLVKRTGEKVFLECVQDMDHENMFWYRQDPGLGLRLIYFSYDVKMKEKGDIPEGYSVSREKKERFSLILESASTNQTSMYLCASSLRTASSPLHFGNGTRLTVT.

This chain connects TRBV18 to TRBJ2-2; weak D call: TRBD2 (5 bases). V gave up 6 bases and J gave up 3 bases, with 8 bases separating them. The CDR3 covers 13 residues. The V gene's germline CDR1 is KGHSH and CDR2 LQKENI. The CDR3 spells CASSILDTGELFF. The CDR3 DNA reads TGTGCCAGCTCTATACTAGACACCGGGGAGCTGTTTTTT.

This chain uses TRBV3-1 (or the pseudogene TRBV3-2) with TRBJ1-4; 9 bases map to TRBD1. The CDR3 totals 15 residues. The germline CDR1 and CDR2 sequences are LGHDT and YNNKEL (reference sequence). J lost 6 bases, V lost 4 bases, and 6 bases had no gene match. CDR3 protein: CASSPRDREHEKLFF. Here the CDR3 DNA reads TGTGCCAGCAGCCCCCGGGACAGGGAGCATGAAAAACTGTTTTTT.

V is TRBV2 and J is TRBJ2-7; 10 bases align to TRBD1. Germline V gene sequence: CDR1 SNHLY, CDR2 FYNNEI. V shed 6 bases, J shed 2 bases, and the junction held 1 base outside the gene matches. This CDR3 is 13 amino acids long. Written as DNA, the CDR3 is TGTGCCAGCAGGGGACAGGGGCCCTACGAGCAGTACTTC. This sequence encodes CASRGQGPYEQYF.

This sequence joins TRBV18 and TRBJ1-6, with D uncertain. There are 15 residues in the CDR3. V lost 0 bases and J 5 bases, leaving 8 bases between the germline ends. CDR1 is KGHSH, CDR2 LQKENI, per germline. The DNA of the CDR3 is TGTGCCAGCTCACCACCTAGACAAGATAATTCACCCCTCCACTTT. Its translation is CASSPPRQDNSPLHF.

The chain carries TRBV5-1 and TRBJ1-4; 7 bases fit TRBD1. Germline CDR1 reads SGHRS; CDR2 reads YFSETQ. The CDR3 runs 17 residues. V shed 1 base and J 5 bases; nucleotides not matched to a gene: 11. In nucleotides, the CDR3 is TGCGCCAGCAGCTTGAGGCAGGGGGTCGAGGAGAATGAAAAACTGTTTTTT. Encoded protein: CASSLRQGVEENEKLFF.

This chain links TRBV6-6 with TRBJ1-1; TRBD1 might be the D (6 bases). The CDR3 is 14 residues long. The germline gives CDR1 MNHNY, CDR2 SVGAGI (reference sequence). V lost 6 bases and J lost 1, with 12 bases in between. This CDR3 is CASSSGHPNTEAFF. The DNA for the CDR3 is TGTGCCAGCAGCTCGGGACACCCGAACACTGAAGCTTTCTTT.

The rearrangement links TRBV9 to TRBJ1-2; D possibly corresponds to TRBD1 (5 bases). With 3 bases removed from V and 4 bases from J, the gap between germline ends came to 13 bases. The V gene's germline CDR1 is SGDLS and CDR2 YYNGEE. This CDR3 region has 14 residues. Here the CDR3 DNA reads TGTGCCAGCAGCGCGGGGGTTGTCCCCTATGGCTACACCTTC. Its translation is CASSAGVVPYGYTF.

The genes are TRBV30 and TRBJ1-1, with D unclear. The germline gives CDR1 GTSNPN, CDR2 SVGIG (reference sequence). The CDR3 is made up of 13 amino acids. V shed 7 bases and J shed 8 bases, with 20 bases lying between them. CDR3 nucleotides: TGTGCCTCCGGCCTCTTTGGGCTTGCCGAAGCTTTCTTT. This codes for CASGLFGLAEAFF.